The next 27 T cell receptor beta chains were all read from a single sample in a study of cytomegalovirus exposure and HLA in healthy donors. Sequencing was performed with immunoSEQ multiplex PCR; in TCRdb, only in-frame clones are kept and a portion is missing. The repertoire holds 150,000 to 200,000 clones, with approximately 84% as singletons. The sequenced material came from PBMCs. These receptors came from a woman under 30 in good health and CMV-seropositive.

This clone occurred once. The rearrangement uses TRBV7-9 and TRBJ2-5; 7 nucleotides match TRBD1. There are 15 residues in the CDR3. The germline V gene encodes CDR1 SEHNR and CDR2 FQNEAQ (reference sequence). J lost 4 bases, V lost 1 base, and 6 bases had no gene match. The CDR3 here is CASSLGPGQIETQYF. The CDR3, as DNA: TGTGCCAGCAGCTTAGGACCGGGACAGATAGAGACCCAGTACTTC.

V is TRBV7-9 and J is TRBJ2-5; TRBD2 might be the D (5 bases). In germline, CDR1 is SEHNR, CDR2 FQNEAQ (reference sequence). The CDR3 runs to 16 residues. Trimming stripped 3 bases from V and 6 bases from J, with 20 bases between. The CDR3 is CASSFLARAGRQTQYF. The CDR3 DNA is TGTGCCAGCAGCTTTCTAGCCCGGGCCGGCAGGCAGACCCAGTACTTC.

This rearrangement joins TRBV4-2 to TRBJ2-6; weak D call: TRBD1 (6 bases). Per germline, CDR1 LGHNA and CDR2 YNFKEQ. V was cut by 10 bases and J by 1 base, with 17 bases left in between. The CDR3 has 16 amino acids. The CDR3 region is CATTRDTNSGANVLTF. The CDR3 DNA is TGTGCCACCACCCGGGACACCAATTCTGGGGCCAACGTCCTGACTTTC.

The genes are TRBV7-8 and TRBJ2-1, with TRBD2 matching 7 bases. Looked up from germline, CDR1 is SGHVS and CDR2 is FQNEAQ. J was trimmed by 5 bases and V by 4 bases; bases with no gene match: 5. This CDR3 spans 14 amino acids. This CDR3 reads CASSSGLENNEQFF. DNA of the CDR3: TGTGCCAGCAGCTCCGGACTAGAGAACAATGAGCAGTTCTTC.

This clone has only one observation. The genes are TRBV4-3 and TRBJ1-1; D is ambiguous. V shed 1 base and J shed 2 bases, with 11 bases lying between them. The V gene's germline CDR1 is LGHNA and CDR2 YSLEER. This CDR3 has 15 residues. CDR3 in amino acids: CASSQGWQINTEAFF. The CDR3 DNA is TGCGCCAGCAGCCAAGGCTGGCAGATAAACACTGAAGCTTTCTTT.

The chain carries TRBV6-4 and TRBJ2-3, with D possibly matching TRBD1 (6 bases). The CDR3 totals 14 residues. Per germline, CDR1 MRHNA and CDR2 SNTAGT. Trimming stripped 6 bases from V and 10 bases from J, with 20 bases between. CDR3 region: CASRDSYSLGAQYF. The CDR3 bases are TGTGCCAGCAGGGACAGCTACTCTCTCGGGGCGCAGTATTTT.

This clone was observed a few times. The V call is TRBV10-1, the J call TRBJ2-7; D not certain. The CDR3 has 15 residues. With 3 bases removed from V and 3 bases from J, the gap between germline ends came to 15 bases. The V gene's germline CDR1 is WNHNN and CDR2 SYGVQD (reference sequence). CDR3: CASSDGFGSLYEQYF. The CDR3, as DNA: TGCGCCAGCAGTGACGGGTTCGGAAGCCTCTACGAGCAGTACTTC.

V is TRBV18 and J is TRBJ1-1, with a possible D match to TRBD1 (5 bases). Germline V gives CDR1 KGHSH, CDR2 LQKENI. Trimming left V 6 bases short and J 1 base short, with 12 bases between. This CDR3 has 14 residues. CDR3 protein: CASSSSGRNTEAFF. The CDR3 region has the DNA TGTGCCAGCTCTTCCTCAGGGCGGAACACTGAAGCTTTCTTT.

The chain joins TRBV25-1 to TRBJ2-7; D not certain. V lost 5 bases and J 3 bases, leaving 8 bases between the germline ends. The CDR3 sequence is 12 residues long. Germline assignment: CDR1 MGHDK and CDR2 SYGVNS. The CDR3 reads CASSYNIYEQYF. Written as DNA, the CDR3 is TGTGCCAGCAGTTACAACATCTACGAGCAGTACTTC.

The J gene is TRBJ2-1, the V gene TRBV4-2; 7 positions agree with TRBD2. V shed 2 bases, J shed 6 bases, and the junction held 1 base outside the gene matches. Germline CDR1 reads LGHNA; CDR2 reads YNFKEQ. The CDR3 loop spans 13 amino acids. CDR3 loop: CASSQSGGNEQFF. Written as DNA, the CDR3 is TGTGCCAGCAGCCAATCGGGGGGCAATGAGCAGTTCTTC.

V usage is TRBV2 and J usage is TRBJ2-3; a weak D match, TRBD1 (6 bases). V was cut by 4 bases and J by 7 bases, with 15 bases left in between. The length of the CDR3 is 14 residues. Germline V gene data show CDR1 as SNHLY and CDR2 as FYNNEI. In nucleotides, the CDR3 is TGTGCCAGCAGTGGGACAGCGACCAGGAATACGCAGTATTTT. It encodes CASSGTATRNTQYF. The full variable domain, in which reference TRBV2 and TRBJ2-3 provide the parts outside the CDR3, is EPEVTQTPSHQVTQMGQEVILRCVPISNHLYFYWYRQILGQKVEFLVSFYNNEISEKSEIFDDQFSVERPDGSNFTLKIRSTKLEDSAMYFCASSGTATRNTQYFGPGTRLTVL.

This clone was seen only a few times. This sequence joins TRBV6-1 and TRBJ1-3, with D possibly matching TRBD1 (5 bases). This CDR3 contains 15 residues. Germline V gives CDR1 MNHNS, CDR2 SASEGT. V was trimmed by 1 base and J by 3 bases, leaving 10 bases between them. CDR3 loop: CASSEEIQGGNTIYF. CDR3 bases: TGTGCCAGCAGTGAAGAGATCCAGGGTGGAAACACCATATATTTT.

The chain is built from TRBV2 and TRBJ1-5; possibly TRBD1 for D (6 bases). Germline assignment: CDR1 SNHLY and CDR2 FYNNEI. The CDR3 has 13 amino acids. V dropped 7 bases and J dropped 3 bases, with 10 bases sitting between them. DNA for the CDR3: TGTGCCAGCACCCGGGACATCAATCAGCCCCAGCATTTT. It codes for CASTRDINQPQHF.

This chain connects TRBV6-1 to TRBJ1-3, with 7 bases lining up with TRBD1. With 0 bases clipped from V and 0 bases from J, the junction kept 2 bases outside the gene matches. Germline V gives CDR1 MNHNS, CDR2 SASEGT. CDR3 size: 16 residues. This chain's CDR3 is CASSEASGGSGNTIYF. The CDR3 DNA follows: TGTGCCAGCAGTGAAGCGTCAGGGGGCTCTGGAAACACCATATATTTT.

This clone has a single count. V is TRBV6-1 and J is TRBJ1-2, with unresolved D. Germline lookup yields CDR1 MNHNS and CDR2 SASEGT. Trimming stripped 8 bases from V and 4 bases from J, with 11 bases between. The CDR3 runs to 12 residues. CDR3 in DNA: TGTGCCAGCGAGACTGGCCTCTATGGCTACACCTTC. Its translation is CASETGLYGYTF.

The chain joins TRBV6-6 to TRBJ2-7; D perhaps matches TRBD1 (6 bases). This CDR3 has 15 amino acids. The V end was cut by 2 bases, the J end by 1 base, with 12 bases between. Germline CDR1 and CDR2: MNHNY and SVGAGI (reference sequence). The CDR3 DNA follows: TGTGCCAGCAGTTACGGACGGGACAAATCCTACGAGCAGTACTTC. Its translation is CASSYGRDKSYEQYF.

This chain connects TRBV29-1 to TRBJ1-1; 7 bases fit TRBD1. In germline, CDR1 is SQVTM, CDR2 ANQGSEA. The junction had 6 bases not matched to a gene; V was cut back by 4 bases and J by 1 base. The CDR3 runs to 14 residues. DNA for the CDR3: TGCAGCGTTGTGGTGCAGGGGGAGAACACTGAAGCTTTCTTT. It yields the protein CSVVVQGENTEAFF.

The chain employs TRBV5-4 and TRBJ1-2, with 7 nucleotides matching TRBD1. The CDR3 loop spans 13 amino acids. With V trimmed by 7 bases and J by 5 bases, 8 bases remained unmatched. The V gene's germline CDR1 is SGHNT and CDR2 YYREEE (reference sequence). DNA for the CDR3: TGTGCCAGCTTCAAAAGACAGGGTTATGGCTACACCTTC. It encodes CASFKRQGYGYTF.

The V call is TRBV9, the J call TRBJ1-1, with 7 bases matching TRBD1. V shed 1 base and J 4 bases; nucleotides not matched to a gene: 4. The CDR3 runs 14 residues. CDR1 is SGDLS, CDR2 YYNGEE, per germline. CDR3 region: CASSVMGQSTEAFF. DNA for the CDR3: TGTGCCAGCAGCGTAATGGGACAGAGCACTGAAGCTTTCTTT.

The chain recombines TRBV25-1 with TRBJ2-1, with TRBD1 identical over 9 bases. There are 17 residues in the CDR3. J was trimmed by 4 bases and V by 3 bases; bases with no gene match: 10. Germline V lookup: CDR1 MGHDK, CDR2 SYGVNS. The DNA of the CDR3 is TGTGCCAGCAGTGACATTAGGGGACAGGGAACATACAATGAGCAGTTCTTC. This codes for CASSDIRGQGTYNEQFF. The whole variable domain, filled in from reference TRBV25-1 and TRBJ2-1, reads EADIYQTPRYLVIGTGKKITLECSQTMGHDKMYWYQQDPGMELHLIHYSYGVNSTEKGDLSSESTVSRIRTEHFPLTLESARPSHTSQYLCASSDIRGQGTYNEQFFGPGTRLTVL.

The chain couples TRBV19 to TRBJ2-5, with TRBD2 identical over 12 bases. The germline V gene has CDR1 LNHDA and CDR2 SQIVND (reference sequence). The CDR3 totals 15 residues. J gave up 5 bases and V 6 bases, and 7 bases lay outside the gene matches. This CDR3 is CASRASGGALETQYF. The CDR3 region has the DNA TGTGCCAGTAGGGCTAGCGGGGGGGCCCTTGAGACCCAGTACTTC. Supplemented by reference TRBV19 and TRBJ2-5, the full variable domain reads DGGITQSPKYLFRKEGQNVTLSCEQNLNHDAMYWYRQDPGQGLRLIYYSQIVNDFQKGDIAEGYSVSREKKESFPLTVTSAQKNPTAFYLCASRASGGALETQYFGPGTRLLVL.

This clone occurred a few times. The CDR3 DNA reads TGCGCCAGCAGCCAGAGTTTTCGGGGGGCTCAGGATTTCTTT. Protein sequence: CASSQSFRGAQDFF. The chain joins TRBV4-1 to TRBJ1-1; TRBD1 is a possible D gene (6 bases). The CDR3 runs 14 residues. The germline V and J ends were trimmed by 3 bases and 13 bases, with 21 bases remaining between them. Per the germline V gene, CDR1 is MGHRA and CDR2 is YSYEKL.

This clone was detected a few times. This chain links TRBV6-6 with TRBJ2-1; tentatively, D is TRBD1 (5 bases). Looked up from germline, CDR1 is MNHNY and CDR2 is SVGAGI (reference sequence). V lost 5 bases to trimming and J lost 3 bases, with 14 bases between them. The CDR3 is 15 residues long. For the CDR3, the DNA is TGTGCCAGCAGTGGTGCGAGGACAAACTACAATGAGCAGTTCTTC. Amino acids: CASSGARTNYNEQFF.

V is TRBV9 and J is TRBJ1-6; the D gene is possibly TRBD1 (5 bases). CDR3 length equals 17 residues. The V end was cut by 0 bases, the J end by 1 base, with 11 bases between. Germline V gene data show CDR1 as SGDLS and CDR2 as YYNGEE. The CDR3 region is CASSVAGLTSYNSPLHF. CDR3 nucleotide sequence: TGTGCCAGCAGCGTAGCAGGGTTAACGTCCTATAATTCACCCCTCCACTTT.

This rearrangement joins TRBV2 to TRBJ1-1; a weak D match, TRBD1 (5 bases). The CDR3 has 15 residues. Germline lookup yields CDR1 SNHLY and CDR2 FYNNEI. V dropped 7 bases and J dropped 4 bases, with 19 bases sitting between them. The CDR3 sequence is CASKIQAPVGTEAFF. As DNA, the CDR3 is TGTGCCAGCAAGATACAGGCCCCGGTGGGCACTGAAGCTTTCTTT.

CDR3 protein: CASSQGQVDEQYF. The CDR3 DNA reads TGTGCCAGCTCACAAGGACAGGTGGACGAGCAGTACTTC. The chain recombines TRBV18 with TRBJ2-7, with 7 bases fitting TRBD1. V was pared by 4 bases and J by 5 bases, with 5 bases of the junction left unmatched. Looked up from germline, CDR1 is KGHSH and CDR2 is LQKENI. The CDR3 runs to 13 residues.

This sequence joins TRBV6-5 and TRBJ1-4; 9 bases are shared with TRBD1. The germline V gene has CDR1 MNHEY and CDR2 SVGAGI. The length of the CDR3 is 15 residues. Trimming removed 2 bases from V and 8 bases from J; junction bases left unmatched: 6. The CDR3 DNA reads as TGTGCCAGCAGTTACCAGGGACAGGGAGGGGAAAAACTGTTTTTT. Protein product: CASSYQGQGGEKLFF.